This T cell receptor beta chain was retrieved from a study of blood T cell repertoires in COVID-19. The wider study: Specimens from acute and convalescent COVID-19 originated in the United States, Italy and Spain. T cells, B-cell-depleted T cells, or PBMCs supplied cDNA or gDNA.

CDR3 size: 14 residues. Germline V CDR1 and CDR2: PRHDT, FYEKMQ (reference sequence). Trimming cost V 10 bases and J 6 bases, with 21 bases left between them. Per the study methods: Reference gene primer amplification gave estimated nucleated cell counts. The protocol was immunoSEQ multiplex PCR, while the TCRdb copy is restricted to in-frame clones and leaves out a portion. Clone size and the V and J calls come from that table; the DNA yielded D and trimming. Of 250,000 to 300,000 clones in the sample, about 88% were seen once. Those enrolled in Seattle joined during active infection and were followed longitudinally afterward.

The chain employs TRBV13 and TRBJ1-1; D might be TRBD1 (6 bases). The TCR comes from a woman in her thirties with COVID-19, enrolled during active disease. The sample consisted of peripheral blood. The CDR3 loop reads CATRRGGGPPEAFF. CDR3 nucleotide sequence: TGTGCCACCCGAAGGGGAGGGGGGCCCCCTGAAGCTTTCTTT.